This TCR beta chain was sequenced during a study of post-analysis software for immune sequencing data. Study findings and constraints: Multiple sclerosis was associated with a significant reduction in normalized Chao1 diversity relative to controls. Among roughly 5 TRBV segments more frequent in patients than controls were TRBV5-6, TRBV5-1 and TRBV20-1.

On this clonotype itself: Antigen unknown.

Trimming pared 3 bases from V and 2 bases from J, leaving 10 bases between. The CDR3 covers 14 residues. Germline lookup yields CDR1 SNHLY and CDR2 FYNNEI. Unique molecular identifiers had been added to the TCR beta cDNA libraries. Each CDR3 protein is one row after TCRdb ran MiXCR on the PCR reads. The sample has 450,000 to 650,000 distinct CDR3 sequences; 44% are singletons. Specimen: blood. The chain uses TRBV2 and TRBJ1-1; D perhaps matches TRBD1 (6 bases). The receptor was derived from a girl aged 10 to 17 with multiple sclerosis. CDR3 protein: CASSDWGLNTEAFF. In DNA form, the CDR3 reads TGTGCCAGCAGTGATTGGGGGCTTAACACTGAAGCTTTCTTT.